This TCR beta chain was retrieved from a study of cytomegalovirus exposure and HLA in healthy donors (dated by TCRdb to 2016 to 2017). In the study overall: According to a later analysis, one platform produced both the 110 or so validation repertoires and the 720 or so repertoires of the first cohort. The study aimed to test whether signatures of past pathogen exposure could be identified by cataloging public T cell receptors. To predict cytomegalovirus infection status, the study combined high-throughput TCR immunosequencing, statistical association of individual TCRs with disease status, and machine learning. A separate validation cohort of approximately 130 different subjects was used in addition to the 666-subject first cohort.

The donors belonged to the validation cohort of about 110 subjects, which was separate from the roughly 700-subject first cohort. For CDR1 and CDR2, the germline V gene (reference sequence) lists MNHEY and SMNVEV. Trimming removed 8 bases from V and 6 bases from J; the gene matches leave 12 bases unexplained. Measured from the cysteine to the phenylalanine, the CDR3 is 15 residues long. The retained sequence is limited to the CDR3, 45 bases, with the frame set at the first base. The library was prepared using the immunoSEQ multiplex PCR assay. In the paper's pipeline: A statistical classification framework was built to diagnose cytomegalovirus status from the catalog of TCR beta chain sequences. TCRdb obtained this table from immuneACCESS and retained in-frame rearrangements with V and J assigned. These tables miss some clones; where compared with another copy, unresolved V genes account for less than half of the shortfall, and the remainder is unexplained. The V and J calls and clone size are taken from that table; D and trimming were inferred from the DNA. This sample holds about 330,000 clones; roughly 89% were observed only once. The ten largest clones represent 0.65% to 0.85% of the sample.

General conclusions and limits of the study: A later analysis lacked HLA typing for the validation cohort, so it scored co-occurrence in that cohort across all 110 or so repertoires. Subsequent analysis determined that TCRs grouped into clusters in the first cohort also showed a tendency toward co-occurrence across the 120 validation repertoires, and about 93% of cluster scores exceeded 0. While some public TCRs were present in many individuals, most TCR sequences turned up only very rarely across donors. Three of the identified cytomegalovirus-associated TCR beta chains were confirmed in vitro to be specific for cytomegalovirus antigens. The study listed 150 to 200 TCR beta chains as associated with cytomegalovirus. It was suggested by the authors that the approach could potentially be generalized to other disease states and immunological phenotypes. Cytomegalovirus status was reported to be diagnosed by the classifier with high specificity and sensitivity in both the original and validation cohorts.

Points on this clone: Its recognized antigen is unknown. No per-base quality is available; no much larger clone lies one base away.

The chain couples TRBV27 to TRBJ2-1, with 8 bases aligning to TRBD2. This receptor was taken from a young woman in good health and CMV-seronegative. Input material: PBMCs. CDR3 loop: CASGAGGEIGNEQFF. The nucleotide sequence is TGTGCCAGCGGCGCCGGGGGGGAAATAGGCAATGAGCAGTTCTTC.